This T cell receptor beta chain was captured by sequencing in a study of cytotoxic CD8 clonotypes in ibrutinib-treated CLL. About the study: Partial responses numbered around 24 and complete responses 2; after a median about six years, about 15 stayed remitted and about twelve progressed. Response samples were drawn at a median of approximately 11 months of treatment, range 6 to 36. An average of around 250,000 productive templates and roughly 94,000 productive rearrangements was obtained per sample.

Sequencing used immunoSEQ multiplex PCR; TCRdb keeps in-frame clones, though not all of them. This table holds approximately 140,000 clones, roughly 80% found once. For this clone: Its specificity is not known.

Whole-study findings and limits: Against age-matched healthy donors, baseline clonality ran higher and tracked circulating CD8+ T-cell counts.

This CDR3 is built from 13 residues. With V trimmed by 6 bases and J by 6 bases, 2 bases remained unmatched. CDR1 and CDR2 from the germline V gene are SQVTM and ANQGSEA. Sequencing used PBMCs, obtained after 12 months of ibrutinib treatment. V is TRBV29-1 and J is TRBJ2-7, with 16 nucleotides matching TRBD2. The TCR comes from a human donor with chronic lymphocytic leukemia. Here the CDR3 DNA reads TGCAGCGTCGGGACTAGCGGGAGGGGCGAGCAGTACTTC. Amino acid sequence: CSVGTSGRGEQYF.